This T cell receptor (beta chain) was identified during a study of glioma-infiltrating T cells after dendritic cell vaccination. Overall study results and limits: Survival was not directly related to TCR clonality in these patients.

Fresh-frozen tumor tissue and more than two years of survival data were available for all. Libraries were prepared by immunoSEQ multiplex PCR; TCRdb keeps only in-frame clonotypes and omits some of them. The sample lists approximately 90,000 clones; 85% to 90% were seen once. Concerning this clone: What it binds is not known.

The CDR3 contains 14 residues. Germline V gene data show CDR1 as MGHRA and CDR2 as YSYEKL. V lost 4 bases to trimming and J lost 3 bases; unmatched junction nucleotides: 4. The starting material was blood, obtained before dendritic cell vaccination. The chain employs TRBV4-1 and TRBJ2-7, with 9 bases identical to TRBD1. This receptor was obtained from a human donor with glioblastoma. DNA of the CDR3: TGCGCCAGCAGCCGGGGACAGGGCCACTACGAGCAGTACTTC. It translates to CASSRGQGHYEQYF.